The T cell receptor beta chain under discussion was sequenced for a study of vaccination and CD4 T cells after COVID-19. The overall study: Two-dose vaccination with either BNT162b2 or mRNA-1273 was given to participants. Notes on the study in general: Counts of SARS-CoV-2-reactive clonotypes had a median that went from roughly 22 to 38, a nonsignificant change.

Cultured CD4+ T cells had their DNA profiled by the Oncomine TCR Beta short-read assay. From the PCR reads, TCRdb called clonotypes with MiXCR, one entry per CDR3 protein. The sample lists about 10,000 distinct CDR3 sequences, approximately 55% seen once, with roughly two fifths in the top ten. A remark on this clonotype: Its antigen is undetermined.

Treatment: roughly 11-day PBMC culture with coronavirus spike peptide pools or control peptides (ViraFEST assay). Negative selection enriched CD4+ T cells from cultures at more than 9 days. The TCR was taken from a human donor who had recovered from COVID-19. Sample: CD4+ T cells from blood, cultured in vitro.

The CDR3 DNA reads TGCGCCAGCAGCTTGGGACAGGGGAGGGTAGACATTCAGTACTTC. It codes for CASSLGQGRVDIQYF. The chain is built from TRBV5-1 and TRBJ2-4, with D perhaps TRBD1 (8 bases). The germline V gene has CDR1 SGHRS and CDR2 YFSETQ. Between the trimmed V and J ends, which lost 0 bases and 8 bases, there was a span of 15 bases. This CDR3 is built from 15 residues.